This TCR beta chain was found in a study of blood T cell repertoires in COVID-19. For the study at large: Sites in the United States, Italy and Spain provided acute and convalescent COVID-19 samples. PBMCs, B-cell-depleted T cells, or T cells were the source of the cDNA or gDNA that made up the material.

Germline loops: CDR1 SGHNT, CDR2 YYREEE (reference sequence). The CDR3 runs to 15 residues. Unmatched junction bases numbered 9, after V lost 1 base and J lost 8 bases. As processed by the authors: Researchers report that nucleated cell counts were estimated from reference gene primer amplification. Repertoires were generated with immunoSEQ multiplex PCR, while TCRdb's copy carries only in-frame clones and drops some. The DNA gave D and trimming, while V, J and clone size come from that table. The table includes tens of thousands of clones, roughly 85% detected once. Sequencing input: peripheral blood. The chain has TRBV5-4 and TRBJ2-1, with 7 positions matching TRBD1. The sequence derives from a human donor in a cohort sampled during active COVID-19. The CDR3 DNA sequence: TGTGCCAGCAGCTTGAGAACAGGGGCTTGGGATGAGCAGTTCTTC. Residues: CASSLRTGAWDEQFF.